The clone carrying this T cell receptor beta chain showed up just once. The ends lost 3 bases at V and 8 bases at J; junction bases unmatched: 4. CDR1 and CDR2 from the germline V gene are KGHSH and LQKENI. The CDR3 sequence is 14 residues long. The data originate from a study of blood T cell repertoires in COVID-19. Study processing details: Amplified reference gene primers provided the basis for estimating nucleated cell counts. TCRdb keeps only in-frame clones here, not all; method: immunoSEQ multiplex PCR. The V and J calls and clone size are taken from that table; D and trimming were inferred from the DNA. Of 150,000 to 250,000 clones in the sample, about 85% were seen once. Cohorts were based on clinical histories the participants reported.

The J gene is TRBJ1-1, the V gene TRBV18; TRBD1 matches 12 bases. The sequenced sample was PBMCs or T cells enriched from blood (not recorded which). This sequence originates from a woman aged 25-40 years who had recovered from COVID-19. In nucleotides, the CDR3 is TGTGCCAGCTCACCCGGGACAGGGGGCGCCGAAGCTTTCTTT. Its protein product is CASSPGTGGAEAFF.